A selection of T cell receptor beta chains follows, all from one sample in a study of T-cell memory formation after mild COVID-19. TCRdb re-called the 5' RACE reads through MiXCR, storing one row per CDR3 protein. Counted here are around 500,000 distinct CDR3 sequences, about 20% occurring once; the ten biggest clones make up approximately 13%. The sequenced sample was PBMCs or a T cell subset sorted from them (not recorded which). These receptors all come from an adult woman who had mild COVID-19 (a few samples of this study predate the infection). Cell type and time point are not known. Both conserved end residues are part of each CDR3. A D gene is named only where the DNA matches it firmly. Clone sizes are given selectively: once, few, many, or a class where the clone is expanded.

J,D,V,size,CDR3,DNA
TRBJ2-1,NA,TRBV3-1,NA,CASSHLGGPGNEQFF,TGTGCCAGCAGCCACTTGGGGGGGCCGGGGAATGAGCAGTTCTTC
TRBJ2-3,NA,TRBV20-1,few,CSARDDWGGTDTQYF,TGCAGTGCTAGAGATGATTGGGGAGGCACAGATACGCAGTATTTT
TRBJ2-1,NA,TRBV20-1,NA,CSGGDNEQFF,TGCAGTGGGGGGGACAATGAGCAGTTCTTC
TRBJ2-7,NA,TRBV19,few,CASSISSGSAYEQYF,TGTGCCAGTAGTATTTCCAGCGGTTCGGCCTACGAGCAGTACTTC
TRBJ2-7,TRBD2,TRBV7-9,few,CASSLEITSGYAYEQYF,TGTGCCAGCAGCTTAGAAATTACTAGCGGGTACGCGTACGAGCAGTACTTC
TRBJ1-1,NA,TRBV7-2,NA,CASSTDVRAFF,TGTGCCAGCAGTACGGACGTGCGAGCTTTCTTT
TRBJ1-5,TRBD1,TRBV6-6,NA,CASSYEGANQPQHF,TGTGCCAGCAGTTACGAGGGGGCCAATCAGCCCCAGCATTTT
TRBJ2-3,TRBD1,TRBV12-3/TRBV12-4,many,CASSFNYDQLKQGITDTQYF,TGTGCCAGCAGTTTTAATTACGACCAGTTAAAACAGGGGATCACAGATACGCAGTATTTT
TRBJ1-6,TRBD1,TRBV20-1,NA,CSAMDRSNSPLHF,TGCAGTGCTATGGACAGGTCTAATTCACCCCTCCACTTT
TRBJ1-5,NA,TRBV6-2/TRBV6-3,few,CASSPPGAGGNQPQHF,TGTGCCAGCAGTCCCCCGGGGGCTGGCGGCAATCAGCCCCAGCATTTT
TRBJ2-1,NA,TRBV12-3/TRBV12-4,NA,CASTLTSLDNEQFF,TGTGCCAGCACCTTGACTAGTCTTGACAATGAGCAGTTCTTC
TRBJ2-1,NA,TRBV7-8,few,CASSMGPSRSYNEQFF,TGTGCCAGCAGCATGGGTCCTTCGCGATCCTACAATGAGCAGTTCTTC
TRBJ1-1,TRBD1,TRBV5-1,many,CASSGYGTGGNTEAFF,TGCGCCAGCAGCGGATACGGGACAGGGGGAAACACTGAAGCTTTCTTT
TRBJ2-1,NA,TRBV7-2,few,CASSPLWKGPNEQFF,TGTGCCAGCAGCCCCCTCTGGAAGGGGCCCAATGAGCAGTTCTTC